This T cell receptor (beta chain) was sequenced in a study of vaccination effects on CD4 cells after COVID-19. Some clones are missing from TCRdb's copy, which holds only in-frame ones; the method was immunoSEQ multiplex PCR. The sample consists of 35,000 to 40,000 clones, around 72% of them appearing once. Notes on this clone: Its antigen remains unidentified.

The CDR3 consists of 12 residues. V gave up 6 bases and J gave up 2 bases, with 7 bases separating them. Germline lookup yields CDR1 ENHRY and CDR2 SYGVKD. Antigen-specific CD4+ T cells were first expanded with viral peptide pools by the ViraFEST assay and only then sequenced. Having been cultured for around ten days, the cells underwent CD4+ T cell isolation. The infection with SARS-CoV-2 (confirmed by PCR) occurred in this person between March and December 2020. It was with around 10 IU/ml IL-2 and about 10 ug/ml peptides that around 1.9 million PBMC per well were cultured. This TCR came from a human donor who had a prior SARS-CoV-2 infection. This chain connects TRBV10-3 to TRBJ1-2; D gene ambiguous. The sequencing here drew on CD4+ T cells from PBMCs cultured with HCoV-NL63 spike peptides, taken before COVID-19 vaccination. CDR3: CAIRGANYGYTF. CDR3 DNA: TGTGCCATCAGGGGTGCAAACTATGGCTACACCTTC.